One sample yielded the 15 T cell receptor beta chains listed below, sequenced in a study of OX40 agonist ivuxolimab in advanced cancers. Sequenced by immunoSEQ multiplex PCR; TCRdb stores in-frame clones only, minus some. There are about 28,000 clones in the sample; roughly 84% occur only once, and roughly a sixth lies in the top ten. Sequencing used CD4+ or CD8+ T cells sorted from blood, obtained in a trial of the OX40 agonist ivuxolimab. These receptors all come from an adult with an advanced solid tumor such as melanoma, head and neck, liver or kidney cancer.

The chain couples TRBV18 to TRBJ2-1; D may correspond to TRBD1 or TRBD2 (5 bases each). This CDR3 is 14 amino acids long. V shed 4 bases and J shed 8 bases, with 15 bases lying between them. Germline-derived CDR1 and CDR2 are KGHSH and LQKENI. DNA for the CDR3: TGTGCCAGCTCACGGGACCGGTATATGGATGAGCAGTTCTTC. Translating gives CASSRDRYMDEQFF.

The chain has TRBV7-2 and TRBJ1-4; perhaps TRBD1 as D (5 bases). Germline V gene sequence: CDR1 SGHTA, CDR2 FQGNSA. CDR3 size: 12 residues. The V and J ends lost 6 bases and 6 bases respectively, with 8 bases between them. The CDR3: CASRGVHEKLFF. CDR3 DNA sequence: TGTGCCAGCAGAGGGGTCCATGAAAAACTGTTTTTT.

This sequence joins TRBV19 and TRBJ1-2; maybe TRBD1 (5 bases). Germline lookup yields CDR1 LNHDA and CDR2 SQIVND (reference sequence). V gave up 5 bases and J gave up 3 bases, with 19 bases separating them. This CDR3 is built from 16 residues. The CDR3 DNA follows: TGTGCCAGTAGTCCCAAGGGACCCCCGTTTGACTATGGCTACACCTTC. As protein: CASSPKGPPFDYGYTF.

The gene calls are TRBV27 and TRBJ1-1; D remains unclear. The CDR3 sequence is 14 residues long. The germline V and J ends were trimmed by 0 bases and 4 bases, with 9 bases remaining between them. Germline V lookup: CDR1 MNHEY, CDR2 SMNVEV (reference sequence). The CDR3 loop is CASSLSPTTTEAFF. DNA of the CDR3: TGTGCCAGCAGTTTATCCCCGACCACCACTGAAGCTTTCTTT.

The chain employs TRBV27 and TRBJ2-5; 14 bases align to TRBD2. The germline V gene encodes CDR1 MNHEY and CDR2 SMNVEV (reference sequence). The V and J ends lost 5 bases and 2 bases, in that order; junction bases with no gene match: 7. The CDR3 extends over 17 amino acids. The CDR3 DNA is TGTGCCAGCAGTAAGGGACTAGCGGGAGTGGGTCAAGAGACCCAGTACTTC. It codes for CASSKGLAGVGQETQYF.

This clone appeared a single time. The chain employs TRBV2 and TRBJ1-5, with 10 positions matching TRBD1. This CDR3 is built from 16 residues. J gave up 3 bases and V 7 bases, and 9 bases lay outside the gene matches. Germline V gene sequence: CDR1 SNHLY, CDR2 FYNNEI. CDR3 bases: TGTGCCAGCAAACCCGGGACAGGGGATTTCAATCAGCCCCAGCATTTT. Protein sequence: CASKPGTGDFNQPQHF.

The V and J genes are TRBV29-1 and TRBJ1-2; a weak D match, TRBD1 (5 bases). The CDR3 runs 12 residues. Trimming took 3 bases from V and 8 from J, leaving 13 bases between them. Germline V gene sequence: CDR1 SQVTM, CDR2 ANQGSEA. The CDR3 DNA is TGCAGCGTTGATTGGGCAGGGAAGGGCTACACCTTC. This codes for CSVDWAGKGYTF.

The chain links TRBV27 to TRBJ2-1; 7 positions match TRBD2. The germline CDR1 and CDR2 sequences are MNHEY and SMNVEV (reference sequence). This CDR3 contains 15 residues. V trimming: 5 bases; J trimming: 4 bases; junction bases outside the gene matches: 8. In nucleotides, the CDR3 is TGTGCCAGCAGTCCCCGTGTTAGCGGGTACAATGAGCAGTTCTTC. Amino acids: CASSPRVSGYNEQFF.

By proportion, this clone is medium-sized. The chain joins TRBV7-3 to TRBJ1-1; D not certain. There are 13 residues in the CDR3. Germline CDR1 and CDR2: SGHTA and FQGTGA. V was shortened by 2 bases and J by 9 bases, with 13 bases between the two germline ends. Written as DNA, the CDR3 is TGTGCCAGCAGCTTAGCCTTGACGACAAAAGCTTTCTTT. Its protein is CASSLALTTKAFF.

The chain recombines TRBV5-1 with TRBJ2-7, with D maybe TRBD2 (5 bases). CDR1 and CDR2 from the germline V gene are SGHRS and YFSETQ. Between the trimmed V and J ends, which lost 1 base and 0 bases, there was a span of 17 bases. This CDR3 has 17 amino acids. This CDR3 reads CASSLKFERRFSYEQYF. CDR3 DNA: TGCGCCAGCAGCTTGAAATTCGAGCGGCGATTCTCCTACGAGCAGTACTTC.

This clone appeared once. The chain joins TRBV7-9 to TRBJ2-7; 10 bases match TRBD1. The CDR3 consists of 14 residues. Germline CDR1 is SEHNR and CDR2 is FQNEAQ (reference sequence). Trimming took 3 bases from V and 5 from J; bases not matched to a gene: 4. The CDR3 region is CASSFTGTGDEQYF. The CDR3 nucleotides read TGTGCCAGCAGCTTTACCGGGACAGGGGACGAGCAGTACTTC.

This clone occurred a few times. V is TRBV18 and J is TRBJ1-2, with D possibly matching TRBD1 (6 bases). Trimming left V 3 bases short and J 4 bases short, with 24 bases between. The CDR3 has 18 amino acids. Germline V gene lookup returns CDR1 KGHSH and CDR2 LQKENI. DNA of the CDR3: TGTGCCAGCTCACCCCAGGCGGGGGCGGCTCCAAGCTTCTATGGCTACACCTTC. Translated, it gives CASSPQAGAAPSFYGYTF. The full variable domain, with the rest looked up from reference TRBV18 and TRBJ1-2, is NAGVMQNPRHLVRRRGQEARLRCSPMKGHSHVYWYRQLPEEGLKFMVYLQKENIIDESGMPKERFSAEFPKEGPSILRIQQVVRGDSAAYFCASSPQAGAAPSFYGYTFGSGTRLTVV.

This sequence joins TRBV6-5 and TRBJ1-1; maybe TRBD1 (6 bases). Germline CDR1 is MNHEY and CDR2 is SVGAGI. The CDR3 contains 12 residues. The V end lost 4 bases, the J end lost 5 bases, and 8 bases lay between the germline ends. The CDR3 region has the DNA TGTGCCAGCAGTTCCAGGGGAACTGAAGCTTTCTTT. It is translated as CASSSRGTEAFF.

This clone is labeled medium-sized. This chain connects TRBV10-3 to TRBJ2-7; the D gene is possibly TRBD2 (6 bases). The V end lost 0 bases, the J end lost 5 bases, and 14 bases lay between the germline ends. Per the germline V gene, CDR1 is ENHRY and CDR2 is SYGVKD. There are 15 residues in the CDR3. The CDR3 region is CAISESTREVNEQYF. The CDR3 DNA sequence: TGTGCCATCAGTGAGTCGACCAGGGAGGTCAACGAGCAGTACTTC.

V gene TRBV9 combines with J gene TRBJ1-5; 11 bases match TRBD1. Losses at the gene ends were 3 bases for V and 7 bases for J; bases not matched to a gene: 12. Germline-derived CDR1 and CDR2 are SGDLS and YYNGEE. The CDR3 has 17 amino acids. The CDR3: CASSALLGQGGKQPQHF. In nucleotides, the CDR3 is TGTGCCAGCAGCGCGCTATTGGGACAGGGGGGGAAACAGCCCCAGCATTTT.